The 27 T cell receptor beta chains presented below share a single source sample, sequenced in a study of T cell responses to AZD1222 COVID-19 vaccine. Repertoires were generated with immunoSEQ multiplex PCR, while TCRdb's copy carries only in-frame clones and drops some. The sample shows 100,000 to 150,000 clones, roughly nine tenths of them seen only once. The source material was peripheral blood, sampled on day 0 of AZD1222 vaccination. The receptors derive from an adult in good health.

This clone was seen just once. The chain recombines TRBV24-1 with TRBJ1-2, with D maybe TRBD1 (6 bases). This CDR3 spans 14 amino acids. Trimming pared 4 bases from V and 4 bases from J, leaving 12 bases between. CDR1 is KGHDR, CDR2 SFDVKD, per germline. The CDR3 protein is CATSDPGQSYGYTF. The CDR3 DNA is TGTGCCACCAGTGACCCCGGACAGAGCTATGGCTACACCTTC.

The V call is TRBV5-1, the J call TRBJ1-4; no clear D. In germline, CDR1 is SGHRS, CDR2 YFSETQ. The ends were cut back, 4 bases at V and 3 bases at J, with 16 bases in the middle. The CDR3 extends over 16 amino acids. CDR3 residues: CASSRLEGQSNEKLFF. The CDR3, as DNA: TGCGCCAGCAGCCGGCTTGAGGGTCAGTCTAATGAAAAACTGTTTTTT. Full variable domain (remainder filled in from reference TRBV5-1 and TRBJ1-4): KAGVTQTPRYLIKTRGQQVTLSCSPISGHRSVSWYQQTPGQGLQFLFEYFSETQRNKGNFPGRFSGRQFSNSRSEMNVSTLELGDSALYLCASSRLEGQSNEKLFFGSGTQLSVL.

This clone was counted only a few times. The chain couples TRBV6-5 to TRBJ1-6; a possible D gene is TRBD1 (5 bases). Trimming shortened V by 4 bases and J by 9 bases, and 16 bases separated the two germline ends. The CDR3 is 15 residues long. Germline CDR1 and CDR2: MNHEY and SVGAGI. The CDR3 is CASSSGTDGFSPLHF. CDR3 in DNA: TGTGCCAGCAGTTCCGGGACGGATGGATTTTCACCCCTCCACTTT.

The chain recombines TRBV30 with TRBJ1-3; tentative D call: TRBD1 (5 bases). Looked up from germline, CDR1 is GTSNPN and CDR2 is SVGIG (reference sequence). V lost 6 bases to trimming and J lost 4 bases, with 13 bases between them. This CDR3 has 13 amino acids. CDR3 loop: CACSAQGGNTIYF. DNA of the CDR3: TGTGCCTGTTCGGCCCAGGGAGGAAACACCATATATTTT.

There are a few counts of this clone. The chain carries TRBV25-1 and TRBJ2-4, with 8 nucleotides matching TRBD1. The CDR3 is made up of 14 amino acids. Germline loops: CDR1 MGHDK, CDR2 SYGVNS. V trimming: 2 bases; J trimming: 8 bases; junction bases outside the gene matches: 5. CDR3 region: CASSEGGRGHIQYF. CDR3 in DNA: TGTGCCAGCAGTGAAGGAGGCAGGGGGCACATTCAGTACTTC.

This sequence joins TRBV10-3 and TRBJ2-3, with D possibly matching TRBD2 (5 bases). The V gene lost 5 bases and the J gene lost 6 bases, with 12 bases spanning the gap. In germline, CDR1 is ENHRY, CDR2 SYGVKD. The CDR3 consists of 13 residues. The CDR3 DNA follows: TGTGCCATCAGTTCTTCAGCGGCGGATACGCAGTATTTT. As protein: CAISSSAADTQYF.

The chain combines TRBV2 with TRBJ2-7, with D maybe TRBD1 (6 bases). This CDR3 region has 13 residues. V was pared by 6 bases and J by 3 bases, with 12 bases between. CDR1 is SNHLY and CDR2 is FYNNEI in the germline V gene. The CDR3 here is CASSPRGIYEQYF. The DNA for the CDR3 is TGTGCCAGCAGCCCCAGGGGAATCTACGAGCAGTACTTC.

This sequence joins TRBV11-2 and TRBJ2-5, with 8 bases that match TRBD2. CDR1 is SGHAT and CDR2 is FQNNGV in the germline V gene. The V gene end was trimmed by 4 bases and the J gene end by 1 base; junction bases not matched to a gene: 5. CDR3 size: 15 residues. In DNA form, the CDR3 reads TGTGCCAGCAGCTCCCTAACTAGCGGCCAAGAGACCCAGTACTTC. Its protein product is CASSSLTSGQETQYF. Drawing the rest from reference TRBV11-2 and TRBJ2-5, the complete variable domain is EAGVAQSPRYKIIEKRQSVAFWCNPISGHATLYWYQQILGQGPKLLIQFQNNGVVDDSQLPKDRFSAERLKGVDSTLKIQPAKLEDSAVYLCASSSLTSGQETQYFGPGTRLLVL.

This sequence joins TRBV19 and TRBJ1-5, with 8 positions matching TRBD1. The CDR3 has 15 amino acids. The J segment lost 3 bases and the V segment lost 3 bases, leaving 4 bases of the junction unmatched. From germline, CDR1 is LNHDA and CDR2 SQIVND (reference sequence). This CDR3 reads CASSIGQGYNQPQHF. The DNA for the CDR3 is TGTGCCAGTAGTATCGGACAGGGCTACAATCAGCCCCAGCATTTT.

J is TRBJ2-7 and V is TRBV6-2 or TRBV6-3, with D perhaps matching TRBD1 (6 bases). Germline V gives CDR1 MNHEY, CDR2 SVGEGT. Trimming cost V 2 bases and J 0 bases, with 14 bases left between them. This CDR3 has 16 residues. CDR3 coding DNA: TGTGCCAGCAGTTACACGACAGGTTCGAGCTCCTACGAGCAGTACTTC. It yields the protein CASSYTTGSSSYEQYF.

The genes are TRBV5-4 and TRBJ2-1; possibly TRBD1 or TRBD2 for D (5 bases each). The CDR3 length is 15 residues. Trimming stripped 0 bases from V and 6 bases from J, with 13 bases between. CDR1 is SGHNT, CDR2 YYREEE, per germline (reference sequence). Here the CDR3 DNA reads TGTGCCAGCAGCTTGGCCCGGGGCTACAGCAATGAGCAGTTCTTC. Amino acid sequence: CASSLARGYSNEQFF.

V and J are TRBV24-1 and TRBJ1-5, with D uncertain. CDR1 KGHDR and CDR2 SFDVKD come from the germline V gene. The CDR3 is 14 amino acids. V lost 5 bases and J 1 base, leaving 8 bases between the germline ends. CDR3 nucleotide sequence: TGTGCCACCAGTGTCCCGGACAGCAATCAGCCCCAGCATTTT. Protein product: CATSVPDSNQPQHF.

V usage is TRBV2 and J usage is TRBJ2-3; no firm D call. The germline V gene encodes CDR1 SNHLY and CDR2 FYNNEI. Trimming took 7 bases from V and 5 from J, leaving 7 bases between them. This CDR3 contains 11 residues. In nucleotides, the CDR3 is TGTGCCAGCAAGGCCTTAGATACGCAGTATTTT. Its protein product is CASKALDTQYF.

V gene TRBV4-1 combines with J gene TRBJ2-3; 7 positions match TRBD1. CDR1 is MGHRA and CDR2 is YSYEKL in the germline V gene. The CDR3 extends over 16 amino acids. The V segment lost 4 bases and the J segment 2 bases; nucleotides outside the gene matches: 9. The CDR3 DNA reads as TGCGCCAGCAGCCCGGGACAGTCGACGGTCACAGATACGCAGTATTTT. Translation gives CASSPGQSTVTDTQYF.

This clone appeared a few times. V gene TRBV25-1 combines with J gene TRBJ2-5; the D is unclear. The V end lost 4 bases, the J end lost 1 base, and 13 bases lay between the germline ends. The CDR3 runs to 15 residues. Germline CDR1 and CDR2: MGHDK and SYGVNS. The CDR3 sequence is CASSARASGQETQYF. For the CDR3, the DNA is TGTGCCAGCAGTGCACGGGCTTCGGGCCAAGAGACCCAGTACTTC.

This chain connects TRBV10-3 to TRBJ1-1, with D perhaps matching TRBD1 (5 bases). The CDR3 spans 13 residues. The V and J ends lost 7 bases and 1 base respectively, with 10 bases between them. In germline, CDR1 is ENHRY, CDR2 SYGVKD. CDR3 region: CAITKTANTEAFF. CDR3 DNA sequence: TGTGCCATCACCAAGACAGCGAACACTGAAGCTTTCTTT.

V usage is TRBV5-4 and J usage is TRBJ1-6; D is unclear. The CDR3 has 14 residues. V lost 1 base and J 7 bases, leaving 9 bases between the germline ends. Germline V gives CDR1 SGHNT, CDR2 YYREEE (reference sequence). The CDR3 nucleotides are TGTGCCAGCAGCTTGCCCGGCGAGAATTCACCCCTCCACTTT. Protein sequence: CASSLPGENSPLHF.

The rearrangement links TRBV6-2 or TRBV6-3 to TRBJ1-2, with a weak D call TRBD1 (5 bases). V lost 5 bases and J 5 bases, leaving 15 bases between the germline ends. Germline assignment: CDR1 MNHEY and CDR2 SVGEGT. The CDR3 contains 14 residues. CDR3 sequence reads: CASSGASAGYGYTF. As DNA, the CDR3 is TGTGCCAGCAGTGGGGCCTCTGCGGGTTATGGCTACACCTTC.

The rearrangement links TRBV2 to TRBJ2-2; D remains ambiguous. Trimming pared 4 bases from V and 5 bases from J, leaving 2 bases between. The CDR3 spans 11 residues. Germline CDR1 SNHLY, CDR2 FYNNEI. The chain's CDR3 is CASSVTGELFF. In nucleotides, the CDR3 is TGTGCCAGCAGTGTTACCGGGGAGCTGTTTTTT.

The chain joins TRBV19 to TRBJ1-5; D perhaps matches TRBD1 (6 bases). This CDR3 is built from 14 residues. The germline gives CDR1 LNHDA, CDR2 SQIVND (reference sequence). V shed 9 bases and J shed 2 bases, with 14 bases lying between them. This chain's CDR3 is CASRTVWGNQPQHF. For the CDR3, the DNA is TGTGCCAGCAGGACAGTCTGGGGCAATCAGCCCCAGCATTTT.

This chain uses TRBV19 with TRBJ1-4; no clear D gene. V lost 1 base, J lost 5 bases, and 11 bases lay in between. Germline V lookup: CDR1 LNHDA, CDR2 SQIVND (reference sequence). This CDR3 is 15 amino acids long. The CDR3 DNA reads TGTGCCAGTAGTATAGGAGTATTAAACAATGAAAAACTGTTTTTT. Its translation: CASSIGVLNNEKLFF. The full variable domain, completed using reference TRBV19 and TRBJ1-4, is DGGITQSPKYLFRKEGQNVTLSCEQNLNHDAMYWYRQDPGQGLRLIYYSQIVNDFQKGDIAEGYSVSREKKESFPLTVTSAQKNPTAFYLCASSIGVLNNEKLFFGSGTQLSVL.

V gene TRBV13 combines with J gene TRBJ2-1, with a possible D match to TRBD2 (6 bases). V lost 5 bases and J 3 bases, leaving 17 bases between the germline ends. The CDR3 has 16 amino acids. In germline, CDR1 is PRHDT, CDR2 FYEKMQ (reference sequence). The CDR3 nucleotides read TGTGCCAGCAGCCCTCGACTAGATCGAGGCTACAATGAGCAGTTCTTC. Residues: CASSPRLDRGYNEQFF. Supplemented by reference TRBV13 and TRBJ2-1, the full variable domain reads AAGVIQSPRHLIKEKRETATLKCYPIPRHDTVYWYQQGPGQDPQFLISFYEKMQSDKGSIPDRFSAQQFSDYHSELNMSSLELGDSALYFCASSPRLDRGYNEQFFGPGTRLTVL.

CDR3 sequence: CASSLGSGEKLFF. CDR3 nucleotide sequence: TGCGCCAGCAGCTTGGGGTCCGGTGAAAAACTGTTTTTT. V and J are TRBV5-1 and TRBJ1-4, with D hard to call. The V and J ends lost 0 bases and 7 bases respectively, with 7 bases between them. Germline lookup yields CDR1 SGHRS and CDR2 YFSETQ. The CDR3 loop spans 13 amino acids.

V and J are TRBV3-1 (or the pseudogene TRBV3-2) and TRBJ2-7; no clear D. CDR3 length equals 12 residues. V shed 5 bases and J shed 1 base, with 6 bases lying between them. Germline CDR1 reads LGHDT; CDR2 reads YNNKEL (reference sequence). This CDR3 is CASSFRSYEQYF. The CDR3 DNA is TGTGCCAGCAGCTTCAGGTCCTACGAGCAGTACTTC.

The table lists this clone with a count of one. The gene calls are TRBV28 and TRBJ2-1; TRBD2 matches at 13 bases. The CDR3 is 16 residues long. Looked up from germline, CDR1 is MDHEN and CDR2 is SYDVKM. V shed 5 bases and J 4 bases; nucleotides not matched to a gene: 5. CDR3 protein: CASSIRTSGSYNEQFF. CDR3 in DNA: TGTGCCAGCAGTATACGGACTAGCGGGAGTTACAATGAGCAGTTCTTC.

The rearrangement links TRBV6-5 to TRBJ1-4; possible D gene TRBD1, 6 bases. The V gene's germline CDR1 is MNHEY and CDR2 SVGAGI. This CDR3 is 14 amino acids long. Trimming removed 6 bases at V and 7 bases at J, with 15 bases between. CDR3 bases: TGTGCCAGCAGCCTTGGACAGAATACTGAAAAACTGTTTTTT. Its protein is CASSLGQNTEKLFF.

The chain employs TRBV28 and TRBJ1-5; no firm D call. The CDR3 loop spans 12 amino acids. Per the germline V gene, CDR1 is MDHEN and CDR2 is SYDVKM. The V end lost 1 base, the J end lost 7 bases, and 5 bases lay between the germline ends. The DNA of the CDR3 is TGTGCCAGCAGTTTATATGGGCAGCCCCAGCATTTT. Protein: CASSLYGQPQHF.